This T cell receptor (beta chain) was captured in a study of blood T cells in healthy people across ages. CDR1 is MNHEY, CDR2 SVGAGI, per germline. CDR3 length equals 13 residues. The ends were cut back, 8 bases at V and 3 bases at J, with 11 bases in the middle. For the second PCR, which ran for about 6 to 11 cycles, a sample-barcoded 5' primer and a J-beta primer mix were used. TCRdb processed the 5' RACE reads anew with MiXCR; each CDR3 protein has one entry. Of nearly 1 million distinct CDR3 sequences listed, roughly 51% were seen once; the top ten hold 20% to 25%. This clonotype was sampled from a woman aged 55-69 years in good health. Specimen: blood. The chain combines TRBV6-5 with TRBJ2-4; weak D call: TRBD2 (7 bases). The CDR3 DNA is TGTGCCAGCGCGGGGGCGGGCAAAAACATTCAGTACTTC. As protein: CASAGAGKNIQYF.